One and the same sample provided the 5 T cell receptor beta chains below, sequenced in a study of shared clonotypes between healthy human individuals. Libraries were prepared by immunoSEQ multiplex PCR; TCRdb keeps only in-frame clonotypes and omits some of them. The repertoire holds about 2,200,000 clones, with under 95% as singletons. Terminally differentiated effector memory CD45RA+ cells were excluded by CCR7 positive selection of CD45RO-negative cells. The sequenced sample consisted of naive CD8+ T cells from PBMCs. The receptors were sampled from a man aged 18 to 30 in good health. Some clones in this sample may be carry-over from other donors' samples.

The V and J genes are TRBV11-2 and TRBJ2-1; D unclear. This CDR3 is 11 amino acids long. The V gene lost 6 bases and the J gene lost 9 bases, with 9 bases spanning the gap. Per the germline V gene, CDR1 is SGHAT and CDR2 is FQNNGV. In nucleotides, the CDR3 is TGTGCCAGCAGTGTCGGATTTGAGCAGTTCTTC. It translates to CASSVGFEQFF.

The table lists this clone with a count of one. The chain combines TRBV5-1 with TRBJ2-3, with a tentative D call TRBD1 (6 bases). Deletions cut 2 bases from V and 1 base from J, with 8 bases between. The CDR3 length is 14 residues. CDR1 is SGHRS and CDR2 is YFSETQ in the germline V gene. The CDR3 DNA is TGCGCCAGCAGCTTCGAGGGGGGCACAGATACGCAGTATTTT. Translation: CASSFEGGTDTQYF.

A note on this clone: Other DNA sequences in the sample encode the same CDR3. The chain employs TRBV5-6 and TRBJ2-7; D gene ambiguous. The V gene lost 0 bases and the J gene lost 2 bases, with 6 bases spanning the gap. Per the germline V gene, CDR1 is SGHDT and CDR2 is YYEEEE. The length of the CDR3 is 13 residues. The CDR3: CASSLGTTYEQYF. The CDR3 bases are TGTGCCAGCAGCTTGGGGACCACCTACGAGCAGTACTTC.

Details on this clone: The sample holds other DNA sequences that translate to the same CDR3. V usage is TRBV27 and J usage is TRBJ2-1; D is perhaps TRBD1 or TRBD2 (5 bases each). CDR3 length equals 14 residues. In germline, CDR1 is MNHEY, CDR2 SMNVEV (reference sequence). With 1 base removed from V and 4 bases from J, the gap between germline ends came to 8 bases. CDR3 loop: CASSLLGPYNEQFF. CDR3 nucleotide sequence: TGTGCCAGCAGTTTATTGGGACCGTACAATGAGCAGTTCTTC.

The chain couples TRBV27 to TRBJ2-3, with 10 bases matching TRBD2. CDR1 and CDR2 from the germline V gene are MNHEY and SMNVEV (reference sequence). The CDR3 extends over 19 amino acids. J gave up 4 bases and V 3 bases, and 16 bases lay outside the gene matches. DNA for the CDR3: TGTGCCAGCAGTTTCATCAAGAGCGGGAGGGCCGAGCTCCCAGATACGCAGTATTTT. Translation: CASSFIKSGRAELPDTQYF.